This T cell receptor (beta chain) was captured in a study of T cells after yellow fever vaccination. TCRdb reprocessed the 5' RACE reads via MiXCR and lists one record per CDR3 protein. The data contain hundreds of thousands of distinct CDR3 sequences, 15% to 20% of them singletons. Sequences were derived from PBMCs, sampled 15 days after the yellow fever booster vaccination. The sequence was collected from a man under 40 who received the YFV17D yellow fever vaccine.

CDR3 protein: CASSQGLGLARETQYF. In nucleotides, the CDR3 is TGCGCCAGCAGCCAAGGTCTCGGACTAGCACGAGAGACCCAGTACTTC. This chain links TRBV4-1 with TRBJ2-5; 8 nucleotides align to TRBD2. The CDR3 is 16 residues long. CDR1 and CDR2 (germline): MGHRA, YSYEKL. After removal of 1 base from V and 4 bases from J, the junction contained 8 bases not matched to a gene.